The 8 T cell receptor beta chains below all came from one sample that was sequenced in a study of human T cells and chemical hapten exposure. Documented time point: patch test 2, 6 weeks after DPC sensitization. This sample's treatment: therapeutic diphenylcyclopropenone sensitization with weekly scalp DPC. TCRdb re-called the RACE reads through MiXCR, storing one row per CDR3 protein. The sample lists 120,000 to 150,000 distinct CDR3 sequences, over 9.5% occurring once. Sequenced material: whole blood, taken in connection with sensitization to the hapten diphenylcyclopropenone (DPC). These receptors all come from a woman between 50 and 59 years old with alopecia areata. Some clones in this sample may be carry-over from other donors' samples.

This chain uses TRBV29-1 with TRBJ2-7; tentatively, D is TRBD1 or TRBD2 (5 bases each). CDR3 length equals 16 residues. From germline, CDR1 is SQVTM and CDR2 ANQGSEA. V dropped 0 bases and J dropped 4 bases, with 19 bases sitting between them. The CDR3 region is CSVEDLRDGAYYEQYF. CDR3 nucleotide sequence: TGCAGCGTTGAAGATCTTCGGGACGGGGCCTATTACGAGCAGTACTTC.

The gene calls are TRBV13 and TRBJ2-5; 7 nucleotides agree with TRBD2. The germline V gene has CDR1 PRHDT and CDR2 FYEKMQ (reference sequence). CDR3 length equals 13 residues. After removal of 4 bases from V and 5 bases from J, the junction contained 4 bases not matched to a gene. The CDR3 bases are TGTGCCAGCAGCTCGAGGGAGGGCGAGACCCAGTACTTC. It translates to CASSSREGETQYF.

This clonotype showed up just a few times. This rearrangement joins TRBV6-6 to TRBJ2-3; D ambiguous. Germline CDR1 MNHNY, CDR2 SVGAGI (reference sequence). Trimming took off 7 bases at V and 5 bases at J, with 19 bases between the two ends. This CDR3 has 15 amino acids. The CDR3 here is CASTGRRSLKDTQYF. CDR3 in DNA: TGTGCCAGCACCGGGCGGCGGAGCCTAAAAGATACGCAGTATTTT.

This clonotype was recorded at least ten times. The J gene is TRBJ2-1, the V gene TRBV29-1; D gene ambiguous. The CDR3 covers 17 residues. Trimming left V 2 bases short and J 0 bases short, with 17 bases between. Germline loops: CDR1 SQVTM, CDR2 ANQGSEA. CDR3 residues: CSVESFPGPSSYNEQFF. The CDR3 bases are TGCAGCGTTGAATCCTTCCCCGGGCCCAGCTCCTACAATGAGCAGTTCTTC.

The chain recombines TRBV20-1 with TRBJ2-3, with TRBD2 matching 10 bases. V was pared by 5 bases and J by 0 bases, with 8 bases of the junction left unmatched. Germline V lookup: CDR1 DFQATT, CDR2 SNEGSKA (reference sequence). The CDR3 runs to 16 residues. CDR3 protein: CSAPDRTSGSTDTQYF. The CDR3 region has the DNA TGCAGTGCTCCCGATCGGACTAGCGGTAGCACAGATACGCAGTATTTT.

The V call is TRBV5-1, the J call TRBJ2-5; D unclear. The V gene's germline CDR1 is SGHRS and CDR2 YFSETQ. V shed 2 bases and J shed 5 bases, with 10 bases lying between them. This CDR3 is 13 amino acids long. This CDR3 is CASSFSTAETQYF. CDR3 DNA sequence: TGCGCCAGCAGCTTTTCAACCGCCGAGACCCAGTACTTC.

At least ten counts were recorded for this clonotype. V and J are TRBV4-2 and TRBJ1-5; no definite D call. Looked up from germline, CDR1 is LGHNA and CDR2 is YNFKEQ. The CDR3 runs 15 residues. V was shortened by 3 bases and J by 0 bases, with 9 bases between the two germline ends. The DNA for the CDR3 is TGTGCCAGCAGCCAGGCCGGCGATAGCAATCAGCCCCAGCATTTT. Translated: CASSQAGDSNQPQHF.

This sequence joins TRBV20-1 and TRBJ2-5; perhaps TRBD2 as D (5 bases). This CDR3 region has 13 residues. V was clipped by 3 bases and J by 2 bases, with 10 bases between them. Germline-derived CDR1 and CDR2 are DFQATT and SNEGSKA (reference sequence). The chain's CDR3 is CSASASLQETQYF. In nucleotides, the CDR3 is TGCAGTGCTAGTGCTAGCCTGCAAGAGACCCAGTACTTC.